This TCR beta chain stems from a study of blood T cell repertoires in COVID-19. Clones were read by immunoSEQ multiplex PCR, and TCRdb kept only the in-frame ones, dropping some. The sample shows about 260,000 clones, around 87% of them seen only once. V lost 5 bases, J lost 3 bases, and 8 bases stayed unmatched. Per the germline V gene, CDR1 is LNHDA and CDR2 is SQIVND (reference sequence). This CDR3 contains 15 residues. J is TRBJ1-2 and V is TRBV19; 8 positions match TRBD1. The TCR sequence derives from a man between 18 and 35 years old with active or convalescent COVID-19. The sequenced sample was peripheral blood. DNA of the CDR3: TGTGCCAGTAGTGACACCGGGACAGGAGACTATGGCTACACCTTC. Protein sequence: CASSDTGTGDYGYTF. The variable domain in full, completed from reference TRBV19 and TRBJ1-2, reads DGGITQSPKYLFRKEGQNVTLSCEQNLNHDAMYWYRQDPGQGLRLIYYSQIVNDFQKGDIAEGYSVSREKKESFPLTVTSAQKNPTAFYLCASSDTGTGDYGYTFGSGTRLTVV.